Listed below are T cell receptor beta chains from one sample, sequenced in a study of shared clonotypes between healthy human individuals. Measured with immunoSEQ multiplex PCR; TCRdb has only the in-frame clones, and not every one. The data hold roughly 650,000 clones, with 95% to 97% observed a single time. Sequencing input: naive CD8+ T cells sorted from blood. These receptors all come from a woman younger than 45 in good health. CDR3s include the opening cysteine and the closing phenylalanine or tryptophan.

V gene	J gene	CDR3 length	CDR3 protein
TRBV27	TRBJ2-7	11	CAIIVGSEQYF
TRBV25-1	TRBJ2-1	14	CASSEDVSYNEQFF
TRBV7-9	TRBJ2-7	16	CASSKRSGTDTYEQYF
TRBV18	TRBJ2-7	16	CASSPPNRDRGGEQYF
TRBV28	TRBJ1-1	16	CASSFNTDRATGEAFF
TRBV10-3	TRBJ2-2	15	CAINYSGKNTGELFF
TRBV9	TRBJ2-3	15	CASSVGGRVVDTQYF
TRBV4-1	TRBJ2-1	15	CASSRLVGPLNEQFF
TRBV27	TRBJ1-5	15	CASSPSGQINQPQHF
TRBV30	TRBJ2-1	13	CAWSDRTPNEQFF
TRBV2	TRBJ1-1	13	CASRAPGVTEAFF